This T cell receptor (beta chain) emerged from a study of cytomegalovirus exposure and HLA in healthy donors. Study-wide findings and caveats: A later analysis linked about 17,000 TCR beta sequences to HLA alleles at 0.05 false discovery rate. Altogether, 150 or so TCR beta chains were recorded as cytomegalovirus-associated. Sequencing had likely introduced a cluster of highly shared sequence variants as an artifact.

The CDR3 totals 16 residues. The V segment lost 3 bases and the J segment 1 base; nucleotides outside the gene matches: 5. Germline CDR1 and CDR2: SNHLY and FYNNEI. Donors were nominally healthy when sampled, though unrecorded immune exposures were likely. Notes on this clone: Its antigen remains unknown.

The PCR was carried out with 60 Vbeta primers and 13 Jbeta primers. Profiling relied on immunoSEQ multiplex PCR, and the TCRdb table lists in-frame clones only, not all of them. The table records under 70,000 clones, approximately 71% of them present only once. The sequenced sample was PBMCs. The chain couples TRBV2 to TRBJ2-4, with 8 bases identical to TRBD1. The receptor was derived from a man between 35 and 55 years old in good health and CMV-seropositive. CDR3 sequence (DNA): TGTGCCAGCAGTGACGACAGGGGAAGGGCCAAAAACATTCAGTACTTC. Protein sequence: CASSDDRGRAKNIQYF. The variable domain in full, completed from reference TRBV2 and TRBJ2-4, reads EPEVTQTPSHQVTQMGQEVILRCVPISNHLYFYWYRQILGQKVEFLVSFYNNEISEKSEIFDDQFSVERPDGSNFTLKIRSTKLEDSAMYFCASSDDRGRAKNIQYFGAGTRLSVL.